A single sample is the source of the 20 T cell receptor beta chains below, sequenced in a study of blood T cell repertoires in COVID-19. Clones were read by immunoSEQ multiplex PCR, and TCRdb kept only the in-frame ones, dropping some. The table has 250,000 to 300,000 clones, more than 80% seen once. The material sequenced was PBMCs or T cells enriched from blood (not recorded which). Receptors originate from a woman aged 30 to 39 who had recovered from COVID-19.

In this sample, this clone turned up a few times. Written as DNA, the CDR3 is TGTGCCAGCAGTTATGCTAGAAACTACGAGCAGTACTTC. The encoded protein is CASSYARNYEQYF. This chain uses TRBV6-2 or TRBV6-3 with TRBJ2-7; the D is unclear. The germline V and J ends were trimmed by 3 bases and 3 bases, with 9 bases remaining between them. CDR3 length equals 13 residues. Germline values: CDR1 MNHEY, CDR2 SVGEGT.

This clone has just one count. CDR3 bases: TGCGCCAGCAGCCAAGATCTAGGCTATGGTGGGGCAGAGACCCAGTACTTC. Its protein product is CASSQDLGYGGAETQYF. The rearrangement joins TRBV4-3 to TRBJ2-5; the D gene is possibly TRBD1 (5 bases). From germline, CDR1 is LGHNA and CDR2 YSLEER. The CDR3 contains 17 residues. V was pared by 0 bases and J by 4 bases, with 18 bases between.

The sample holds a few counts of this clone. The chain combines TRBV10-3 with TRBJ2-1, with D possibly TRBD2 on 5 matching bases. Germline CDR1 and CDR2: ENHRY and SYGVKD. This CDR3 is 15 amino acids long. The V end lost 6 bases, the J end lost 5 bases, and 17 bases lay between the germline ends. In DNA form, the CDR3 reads TGTGCCATCAGCCCCTCTGGGGAGAGAAACAATGAGCAGTTCTTC. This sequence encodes CAISPSGERNNEQFF.

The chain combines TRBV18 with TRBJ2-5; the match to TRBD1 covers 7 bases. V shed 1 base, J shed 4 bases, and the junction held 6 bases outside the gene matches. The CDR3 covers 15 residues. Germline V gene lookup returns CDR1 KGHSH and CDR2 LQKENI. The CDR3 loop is CASSPRGDRVETQYF. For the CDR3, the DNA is TGTGCCAGCTCACCACGGGGTGACAGGGTAGAGACCCAGTACTTC.

DNA of the CDR3: TGTGCCAGCAGCGTAGATTTCTATGAGCAGTTCTTC. It encodes CASSVDFYEQFF. The chain links TRBV9 to TRBJ2-1; D is uncertain. Germline CDR1 is SGDLS and CDR2 is YYNGEE. This CDR3 has 12 residues. Deletions cut 0 bases from V and 8 bases from J, with 6 bases between.

The CDR3 loop is CASSYASGSYGYTF. The DNA for the CDR3 is TGTGCCAGCAGTTACGCCAGCGGGAGCTATGGCTACACCTTC. This chain joins TRBV6-2 or TRBV6-3 and TRBJ1-2; the D is unclear. There are 14 residues in the CDR3. The V and J ends lost 2 bases and 4 bases respectively, with 11 bases between them. Germline assignment: CDR1 MNHEY and CDR2 SVGEGT.

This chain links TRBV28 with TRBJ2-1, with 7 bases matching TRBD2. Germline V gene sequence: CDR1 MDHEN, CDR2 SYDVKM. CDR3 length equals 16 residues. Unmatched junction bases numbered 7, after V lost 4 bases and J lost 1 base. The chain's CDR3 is CASSYSGGGSYNEQFF. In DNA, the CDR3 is TGTGCCAGCAGTTACTCAGGCGGGGGTTCCTACAATGAGCAGTTCTTC.

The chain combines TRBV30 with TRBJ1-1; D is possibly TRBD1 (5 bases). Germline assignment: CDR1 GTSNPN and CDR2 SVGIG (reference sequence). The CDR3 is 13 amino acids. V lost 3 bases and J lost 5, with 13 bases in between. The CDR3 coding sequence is TGTGCCTGGAGCCCTGGGGGGGAAACTGAAGCTTTCTTT. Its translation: CAWSPGGETEAFF. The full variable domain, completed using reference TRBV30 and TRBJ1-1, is SQTIHQWPATLVQPVGSPLSLECTVEGTSNPNLYWYRQAAGRGLQLLFYSVGIGQISSEVPQNLSASRPQDRQFILSSKKLLLSDSGFYLCAWSPGGETEAFFGQGTRLTVV.

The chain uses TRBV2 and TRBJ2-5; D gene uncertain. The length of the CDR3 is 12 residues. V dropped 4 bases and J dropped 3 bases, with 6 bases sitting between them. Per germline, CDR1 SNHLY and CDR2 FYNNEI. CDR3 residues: CASSVSEETQYF. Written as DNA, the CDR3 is TGTGCCAGCAGTGTTTCAGAAGAGACCCAGTACTTC.

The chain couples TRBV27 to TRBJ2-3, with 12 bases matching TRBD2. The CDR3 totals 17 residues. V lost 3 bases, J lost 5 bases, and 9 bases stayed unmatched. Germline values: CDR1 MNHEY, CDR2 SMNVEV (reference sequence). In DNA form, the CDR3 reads TGTGCCAGCAGTTTCACTATGACTAGCGGGAGAGGAGATACGCAGTATTTT. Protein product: CASSFTMTSGRGDTQYF.

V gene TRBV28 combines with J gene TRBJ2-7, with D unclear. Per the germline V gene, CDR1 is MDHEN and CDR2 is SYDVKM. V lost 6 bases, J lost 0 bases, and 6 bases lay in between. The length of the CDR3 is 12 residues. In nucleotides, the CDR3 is TGTGCCAGCAGCCGACTCTCCTACGAGCAGTACTTC. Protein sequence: CASSRLSYEQYF.

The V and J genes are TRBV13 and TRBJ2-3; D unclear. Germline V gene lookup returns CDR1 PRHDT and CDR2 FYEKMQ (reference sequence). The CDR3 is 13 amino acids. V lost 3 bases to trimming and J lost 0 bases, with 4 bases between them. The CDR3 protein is CASSFSSTDTQYF. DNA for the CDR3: TGTGCCAGCAGCTTCTCGAGCACAGATACGCAGTATTTT.

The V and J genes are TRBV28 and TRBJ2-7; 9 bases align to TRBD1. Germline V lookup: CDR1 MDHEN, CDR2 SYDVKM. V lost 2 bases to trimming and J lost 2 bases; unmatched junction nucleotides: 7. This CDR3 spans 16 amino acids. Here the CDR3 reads CASSLGDRGKTYEQYF. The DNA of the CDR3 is TGTGCCAGCAGTTTAGGAGACAGGGGGAAAACCTACGAGCAGTACTTC.

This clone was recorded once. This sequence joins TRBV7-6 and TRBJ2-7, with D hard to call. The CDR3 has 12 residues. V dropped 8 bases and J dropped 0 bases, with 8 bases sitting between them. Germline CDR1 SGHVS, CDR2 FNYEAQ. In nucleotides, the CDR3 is TGTGCCAGCGGAAGGAGCTCCTACGAGCAGTACTTC. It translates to CASGRSSYEQYF. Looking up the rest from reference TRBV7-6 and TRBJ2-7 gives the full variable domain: GAGVSQSPRYKVTKRGQDVALRCDPISGHVSLYWYRQALGQGPEFLTYFNYEAQQDKSGLPNDRFSAERPEGSISTLTIQRTEQRDSAMYRCASGRSSYEQYFGPGTRLTVT.

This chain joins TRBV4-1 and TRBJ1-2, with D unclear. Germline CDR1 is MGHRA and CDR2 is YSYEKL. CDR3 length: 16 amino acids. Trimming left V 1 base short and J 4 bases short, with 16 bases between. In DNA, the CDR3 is TGCGCCAGCAGCCAAGCTTCAATTACGGGTAGCTATGGCTACACCTTC. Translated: CASSQASITGSYGYTF.

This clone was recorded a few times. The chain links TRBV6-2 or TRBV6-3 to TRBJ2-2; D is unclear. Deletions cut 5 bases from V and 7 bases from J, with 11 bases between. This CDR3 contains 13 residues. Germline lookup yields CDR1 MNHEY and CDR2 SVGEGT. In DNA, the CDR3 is TGTGCCAGCAGTAGCGTGAGTTACGGGGAGCTGTTTTTT. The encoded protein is CASSSVSYGELFF.

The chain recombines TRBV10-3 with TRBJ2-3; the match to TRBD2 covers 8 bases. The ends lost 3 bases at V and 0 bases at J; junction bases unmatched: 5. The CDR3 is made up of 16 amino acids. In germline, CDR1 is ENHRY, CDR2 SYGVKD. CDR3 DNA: TGTGCCATCAGTGAAGGTGGCGGGAGGAGCACAGATACGCAGTATTTT. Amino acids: CAISEGGGRSTDTQYF.

As DNA, the CDR3 is TGCGCCAGCAGTGAGTCGAATCACAGGGTTACCGGGGAGCTGTTTTTT. It is translated as CASSESNHRVTGELFF. The J gene is TRBJ2-2, the V gene TRBV10-1; possibly TRBD1 for D (6 bases). CDR3 length equals 16 residues. Germline CDR1 and CDR2: WNHNN and SYGVQD (reference sequence). The V gene lost 0 bases and the J gene lost 5 bases, with 13 bases spanning the gap.

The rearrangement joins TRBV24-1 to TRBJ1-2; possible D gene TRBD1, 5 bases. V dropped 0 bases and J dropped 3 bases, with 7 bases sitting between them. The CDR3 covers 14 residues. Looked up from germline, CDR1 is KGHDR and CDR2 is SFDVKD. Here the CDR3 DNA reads TGTGCCACCAGTGATTTGAGCAGGGACTATGGCTACACCTTC. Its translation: CATSDLSRDYGYTF.

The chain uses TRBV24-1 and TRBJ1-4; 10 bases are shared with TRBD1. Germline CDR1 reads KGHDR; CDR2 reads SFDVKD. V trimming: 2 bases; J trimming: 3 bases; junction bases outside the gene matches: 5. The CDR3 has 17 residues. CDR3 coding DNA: TGTGCCACCAGTGATTCGGGACAGGGGAATGCTAATGAAAAACTGTTTTTT. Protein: CATSDSGQGNANEKLFF.